Sequencing of this T cell receptor (beta chain) was carried out in a study of T cells in Graves' hyperthyroidism and ophthalmopathy. The TCR beta CDR3 regions underwent amplification using RNA transcripts as the source. The HTBI primer set drove a first-round RT-PCR of the TCR CDR3. TCRdb called the multiplex PCR reads again in MiXCR, with one record for every CDR3 protein. The data show 270,000 or so distinct CDR3 sequences, 12% to 15% seen once. Worth noting for this clonotype: Its antigen is as yet unknown.

Uncontrolled infections, other autoimmune diseases, pregnancy or lactation led to exclusion of patients. Blood sampling occurred at first hyperthyroidism diagnosis, ahead of any ophthalmopathy symptoms. General study findings and limits: A 13 V-J signature model discriminated ophthalmopathy versus stable hyperthyroidism.

Germline loops: CDR1 SGHTA, CDR2 FQGTGA. The V and J ends lost 0 bases and 8 bases respectively, with 11 bases between them. This CDR3 is 14 amino acids long. Sequencing used blood. The TCR sequence derives from a woman aged 50 to 60 with Graves' hyperthyroidism that later progressed to Graves' ophthalmopathy. V and J are TRBV7-3 and TRBJ2-1; D unresolved. The CDR3 DNA reads TGTGCCAGCAGCTTAACGCGACTCGACCATGAGCAGTTCTTC. It codes for CASSLTRLDHEQFF.